This is a list of T cell receptor beta chains from one sample in a study of shared clonotypes between healthy human individuals. The data were produced by immunoSEQ multiplex PCR, yet TCRdb's version contains in-frame clones alone and is incomplete. The table shows under 200,000 clones, with 90% to 95% occurring only once. The sample consisted of naive CD4+ T cells sorted from blood. These receptors were taken from a woman under 40 in good health. CDR3s include the opening cysteine and the closing phenylalanine or tryptophan. The D gene is left open where the match is weak. Clone size is shown for a subset of rows, as once, few, many or a class of expanded clone.

v_gene	d_gene	abundance	len	j_gene	CDR3nt	CDR3aa
TRBV27	.	.	11	TRBJ2-7	TGTGCCAGCAGGCGGAACTACGAGCAGTACTTC	CASRRNYEQYF
TRBV7-9	.	.	12	TRBJ2-7	TGTGCCAGCAGCTTTCTAACATACGAGCAGTACTTC	CASSFLTYEQYF
TRBV7-8	TRBD1	.	14	TRBJ1-2	TGTGCCAGCAGCCAAACACAGGGGGGTGGTGGCTACACCTTC	CASSQTQGGGGYTF
TRBV27	.	.	12	TRBJ1-1	TGTGCCAGCAGCTTGGAACGAGGAGAAGCTTTCTTT	CASSLERGEAFF
TRBV29-1	.	once	13	TRBJ1-1	TGCAGCGCCAACCCAGAGGAGAACACTGAAGCTTTCTTT	CSANPEENTEAFF
TRBV27	.	.	14	TRBJ2-7	TGTGCCAGCAGCCAAAGCGGCCCGTCGAATTGGCAGTACTTC	CASSQSGPSNWQYF
TRBV29-1	.	.	11	TRBJ1-2	TGCAGCGTGGAGGGGGGCTCTGGCTACACCTTC	CSVEGGSGYTF
TRBV5-1	TRBD2	.	15	TRBJ2-7	TGCGCCAGCAGCTTGGTAAGCGGGAGTAGGTACGAGCAGTACTTC	CASSLVSGSRYEQYF
TRBV27	.	.	16	TRBJ2-7	TGTGCCAGCTCCCGACTCGGGCCAGGATTATCCTACGAGCAGTACTTC	CASSRLGPGLSYEQYF
TRBV27	TRBD1	.	15	TRBJ1-1	TGTGCCAGCAGTCAGACAGGGGGTAGGAACACTGAAGCTTTCTTT	CASSQTGGRNTEAFF
TRBV28	.	.	12	TRBJ1-5	TGTGCCAGCAGTTTTGTGAATCAGCCCCAGCATTTT	CASSFVNQPQHF
TRBV18	.	.	12	TRBJ2-4	TGTGCCAGCTCACCGAGCGGAGGCCCCATGTTTTTC	CASSPSGGPMFF
TRBV5-4	TRBD1	.	15	TRBJ2-7	TGTGCCAGCAGCTTGCAGGGGGCTTTCTCCTACGAGCAGTACTTC	CASSLQGAFSYEQYF
TRBV5-1	.	.	13	TRBJ2-1	TGCGCCAGCAGCTCGGAAGGGAGCTATGAGCAGTTCTTC	CASSSEGSYEQFF
TRBV5-5	.	.	13	TRBJ1-5	TGTGCCAGCAGCTTGACTTTGCATCAGCCCCAGCATTTT	CASSLTLHQPQHF
TRBV28	TRBD1	.	17	TRBJ1-5	TGTGCCAGCAGTTGGATCGGGACAGGGAATAGCAATCAGCCCCAGCATTTT	CASSWIGTGNSNQPQHF